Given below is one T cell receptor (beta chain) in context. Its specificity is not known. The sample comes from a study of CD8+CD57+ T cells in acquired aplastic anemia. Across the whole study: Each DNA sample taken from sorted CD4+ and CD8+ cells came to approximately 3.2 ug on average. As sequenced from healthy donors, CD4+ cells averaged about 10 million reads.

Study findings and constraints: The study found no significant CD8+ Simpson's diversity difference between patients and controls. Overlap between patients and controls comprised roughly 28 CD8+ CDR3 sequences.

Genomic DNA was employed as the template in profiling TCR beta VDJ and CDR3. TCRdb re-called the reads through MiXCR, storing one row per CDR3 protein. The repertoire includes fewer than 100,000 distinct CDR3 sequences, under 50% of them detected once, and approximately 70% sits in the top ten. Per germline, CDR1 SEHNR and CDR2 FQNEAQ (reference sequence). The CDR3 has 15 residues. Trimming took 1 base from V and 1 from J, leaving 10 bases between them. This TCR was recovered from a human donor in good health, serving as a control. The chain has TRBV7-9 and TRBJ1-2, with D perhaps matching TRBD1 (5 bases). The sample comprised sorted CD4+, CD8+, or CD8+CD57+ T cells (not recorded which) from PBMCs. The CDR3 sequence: CASSLVGRVNYGYTF. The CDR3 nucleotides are TGTGCCAGCAGCTTAGTTGGCAGGGTTAACTATGGCTACACCTTC.